Shown below are 25 T cell receptor beta chains from a single sample sequenced in a study of cytomegalovirus exposure and HLA in healthy donors. PCR used 60 Vbeta primers and 13 Jbeta primers. Data came from immunoSEQ multiplex PCR; TCRdb stores just in-frame clones and leaves some out. Recorded for this sample: 70,000 to 80,000 clones. The material sequenced was PBMCs. These receptor sequences come from a man aged 40-49 years in good health and CMV-seronegative.

Of note for this clone: The sample has other DNA sequences that encode this CDR3 too. The V gene is TRBV5-1, the J gene TRBJ1-6; TRBD1 is a possible D gene (6 bases). The CDR3 is made up of 16 amino acids. V was shortened by 0 bases and J by 10 bases, with 17 bases between the two germline ends. Germline-derived CDR1 and CDR2 are SGHRS and YFSETQ. The DNA for the CDR3 is TGCGCCAGCAGCTTGGGCCTCGGGCAGGGGAACTCACCCCTCCACTTT. Its protein is CASSLGLGQGNSPLHF. Based on the CDR3 plus reference TRBV5-1 and TRBJ1-6, the full variable domain is KAGVTQTPRYLIKTRGQQVTLSCSPISGHRSVSWYQQTPGQGLQFLFEYFSETQRNKGNFPGRFSGRQFSNSRSEMNVSTLELGDSALYLCASSLGLGQGNSPLHFGNGTRLTVT.

The rearrangement links TRBV28 to TRBJ1-6; a weak D match, TRBD1 (6 bases). Per the germline V gene, CDR1 is MDHEN and CDR2 is SYDVKM. The CDR3 spans 13 residues. V dropped 6 bases and J dropped 3 bases, with 6 bases sitting between them. This CDR3 is CASRDSYNSPLHF. The CDR3 DNA reads as TGTGCCAGCAGGGACAGCTATAATTCACCCCTCCACTTT.

This chain connects TRBV19 to TRBJ2-4; no reliable D call. Germline-derived CDR1 and CDR2 are LNHDA and SQIVND (reference sequence). CDR3 length equals 12 residues. The ends were cut back, 4 bases at V and 9 bases at J, with 10 bases in the middle. This CDR3 is CASSTVGRIQYF. In nucleotides, the CDR3 is TGTGCCAGTAGTACGGTCGGTCGCATTCAGTACTTC. The whole variable domain, filled in from reference TRBV19 and TRBJ2-4, reads DGGITQSPKYLFRKEGQNVTLSCEQNLNHDAMYWYRQDPGQGLRLIYYSQIVNDFQKGDIAEGYSVSREKKESFPLTVTSAQKNPTAFYLCASSTVGRIQYFGAGTRLSVL.

This rearrangement joins TRBV15 to TRBJ1-2; TRBD1 might be the D (6 bases). The CDR3 has 14 residues. Germline V gives CDR1 LNHNV, CDR2 YYDKDF (reference sequence). The ends were cut back, 1 base at V and 8 bases at J, with 14 bases in the middle. The CDR3 reads CATSRVRGAEGYTF. CDR3 nucleotides: TGTGCCACCAGCAGAGTCCGGGGGGCTGAGGGCTACACCTTC.

V and J are TRBV6-5 and TRBJ2-3; 7 nucleotides align to TRBD2. Germline values: CDR1 MNHEY, CDR2 SVGAGI. The V segment lost 2 bases and the J segment 4 bases; nucleotides outside the gene matches: 3. This CDR3 region has 14 residues. CDR3 protein: CASSYAGEADTQYF. Written as DNA, the CDR3 is TGTGCCAGCAGTTACGCGGGGGAGGCAGATACGCAGTATTTT.

The chain couples TRBV5-1 to TRBJ2-7; no firm D call. This CDR3 has 14 residues. Trimming pared 4 bases from V and 5 bases from J, leaving 16 bases between. Germline CDR1 reads SGHRS; CDR2 reads YFSETQ. DNA of the CDR3: TGCGCCAGCAGCCCCGGGTCGCTCATAAACGAGCAGTACTTC. It yields the protein CASSPGSLINEQYF. Full variable domain (missing parts from reference TRBV5-1 and TRBJ2-7): KAGVTQTPRYLIKTRGQQVTLSCSPISGHRSVSWYQQTPGQGLQFLFEYFSETQRNKGNFPGRFSGRQFSNSRSEMNVSTLELGDSALYLCASSPGSLINEQYFGPGTRLTVT.

V gene TRBV2 combines with J gene TRBJ2-1, with 7 bases identical to TRBD2. CDR1 SNHLY and CDR2 FYNNEI come from the germline V gene. Trimming cost V 8 bases and J 9 bases; bases outside gene matches: 7. The CDR3 extends over 12 amino acids. CDR3 nucleotide sequence: TGTGCCAGCGGGGGGGATTCGGGTGAGCAGTTCTTC. Protein product: CASGGDSGEQFF.

V and J are TRBV15 and TRBJ2-2; 7 positions agree with TRBD1. The length of the CDR3 is 15 residues. Germline V lookup: CDR1 LNHNV, CDR2 YYDKDF (reference sequence). V dropped 6 bases and J dropped 1; count of bases not matched to a gene: 5. The CDR3 DNA reads as TGTGCCACCAGTTTCGGACAGGTGAACACCGGGGAGCTGTTTTTT. It translates to CATSFGQVNTGELFF.

The V call is TRBV7-9, the J call TRBJ2-7; D is perhaps TRBD2 (7 bases). Trimming cost V 4 bases and J 1 base, with 14 bases left between them. The CDR3 covers 15 residues. Germline CDR1 reads SEHNR; CDR2 reads FQNEAQ (reference sequence). The CDR3 protein is CASSSPRGASYEQYF. The DNA for the CDR3 is TGTGCCAGCAGCTCCCCCCGGGGGGCTTCCTACGAGCAGTACTTC.

The CDR3 loop is CASSPSGQGNTEAFF. CDR3 sequence (DNA): TGTGCCAGCAGCCCATCCGGGCAGGGAAACACTGAAGCTTTCTTT. The chain is built from TRBV7-3 and TRBJ1-1, with D tentatively TRBD1 (5 bases). With 5 bases removed from V and 2 bases from J, the gap between germline ends came to 15 bases. CDR3 length equals 15 residues. CDR1 SGHTA and CDR2 FQGTGA come from the germline V gene.

The chain uses TRBV27 and TRBJ2-4; tentative D call: TRBD1 (5 bases). Germline-derived CDR1 and CDR2 are MNHEY and SMNVEV (reference sequence). V gave up 5 bases and J gave up 0 bases, with 11 bases separating them. This CDR3 spans 15 amino acids. The CDR3 DNA sequence: TGTGCCAGCAGTCCCCTCAGGGTAGCCAAAAACATTCAGTACTTC. As protein: CASSPLRVAKNIQYF.

The rearrangement joins TRBV5-6 to TRBJ1-2; possibly TRBD1 for D (6 bases). CDR3 length equals 14 residues. V dropped 0 bases and J dropped 3 bases, with 9 bases sitting between them. Germline-derived CDR1 and CDR2 are SGHDT and YYEEEE. DNA for the CDR3: TGTGCCAGCAGCTTGGCAGGGGCTTACTATGGCTACACCTTC. Translation gives CASSLAGAYYGYTF.

The chain combines TRBV7-9 with TRBJ2-4, with 8 positions matching TRBD2. This CDR3 contains 16 residues. Trimming at V came to 1 base and at J to 1 base, leaving 3 bases not matched to a gene. The germline V gene encodes CDR1 SEHNR and CDR2 FQNEAQ (reference sequence). Here the CDR3 DNA reads TGTGCCAGCAGCTTAGGAGCGGGGGTTGCCAAAAACATTCAGTACTTC. It encodes CASSLGAGVAKNIQYF.

For the CDR3, the DNA is TGTGCCAGTAGGGAGGGCAGAGACTCCTACGAGCAGTACTTC. This encodes CASREGRDSYEQYF. The gene calls are TRBV19 and TRBJ2-7, with a possible D match to TRBD2 (6 bases). Germline CDR1 is LNHDA and CDR2 is SQIVND (reference sequence). Trimming pared 6 bases from V and 0 bases from J, leaving 12 bases between. This CDR3 has 14 residues.

The V gene is TRBV5-1, the J gene TRBJ2-7; 8 positions agree with TRBD1. J was trimmed by 3 bases and V by 2 bases; bases with no gene match: 7. The CDR3 has 15 residues. The V gene's germline CDR1 is SGHRS and CDR2 YFSETQ. CDR3 residues: CASSLSPQGGYEQYF. CDR3 bases: TGCGCCAGCAGCTTATCCCCACAGGGGGGCTACGAGCAGTACTTC. The full variable domain, rest sourced from reference TRBV5-1 and TRBJ2-7, is KAGVTQTPRYLIKTRGQQVTLSCSPISGHRSVSWYQQTPGQGLQFLFEYFSETQRNKGNFPGRFSGRQFSNSRSEMNVSTLELGDSALYLCASSLSPQGGYEQYFGPGTRLTVT.

V usage is TRBV5-1 and J usage is TRBJ2-7, with a weak D call TRBD2 (6 bases). The CDR3 contains 13 residues. Trimming stripped 1 base from V and 4 bases from J, with 9 bases between. Germline V gives CDR1 SGHRS, CDR2 YFSETQ. This CDR3 is CASSLSGGYEQYF. In DNA, the CDR3 is TGCGCCAGCAGCTTGTCCGGAGGGTACGAGCAGTACTTC.

The genes are TRBV30 and TRBJ1-1, with 10 bases matching TRBD1. Germline V gives CDR1 GTSNPN, CDR2 SVGIG (reference sequence). This CDR3 comprises 15 residues. V dropped 7 bases and J dropped 3; count of bases not matched to a gene: 11. DNA of the CDR3: TGTGCCTTTAACTTACGGGACAGGGGCCACACTGAAGCTTTCTTT. Translation gives CAFNLRDRGHTEAFF.

This chain connects TRBV7-9 to TRBJ1-1, with D uncertain. The CDR3 has 17 amino acids. Germline CDR1 reads SEHNR; CDR2 reads FQNEAQ (reference sequence). V lost 5 bases, J lost 1 base, and 20 bases lay in between. CDR3 sequence reads: CASSLDSTAWANTEAFF. The DNA of the CDR3 is TGTGCCAGCAGCCTCGATTCCACCGCCTGGGCGAACACTGAAGCTTTCTTT.

The rearrangement joins TRBV6-1 to TRBJ1-2, with 12 bases lining up with TRBD1. This CDR3 region has 15 residues. Germline CDR1 is MNHNS and CDR2 is SASEGT. The ends lost 6 bases at V and 8 bases at J; junction bases unmatched: 10. The CDR3 nucleotides are TGTGCCAGCAGCGAGTTTGGGACAGGGGGCGCGGGCTACACCTTC. Translated, it gives CASSEFGTGGAGYTF.

V usage is TRBV6-6 and J usage is TRBJ2-3; D might be TRBD1 (6 bases). CDR1 and CDR2 (germline): MNHNY, SVGAGI (reference sequence). This CDR3 comprises 13 residues. The V gene lost 7 bases and the J gene lost 3 bases, with 11 bases spanning the gap. The CDR3 region has the DNA TGTGCCAGCAAAGGACAGTCGACAGATACGCAGTATTTT. Amino acids: CASKGQSTDTQYF.

V is TRBV5-1 and J is TRBJ1-5; TRBD1 might be the D (6 bases). CDR1 and CDR2 (germline): SGHRS, YFSETQ. V was cut by 4 bases and J by 0 bases, with 11 bases left in between. There are 15 residues in the CDR3. The DNA for the CDR3 is TGCGCCAGCAGCCCGGACAGTTATAGCAATCAGCCCCAGCATTTT. Its protein product is CASSPDSYSNQPQHF.

The chain couples TRBV5-1 to TRBJ2-2; a weak D match, TRBD1 (6 bases). The V gene's germline CDR1 is SGHRS and CDR2 YFSETQ. The CDR3 is made up of 12 amino acids. The V and J ends lost 4 bases and 7 bases respectively, with 8 bases between them. Written as DNA, the CDR3 is TGCGCCAGCAGCCCAGGGGTCGGGGAGCTGTTTTTT. Translating it yields CASSPGVGELFF.

The chain is built from TRBV19 and TRBJ2-7; 9 bases match TRBD2. The ends lost 4 bases at V and 3 bases at J; junction bases unmatched: 10. This CDR3 contains 16 residues. Per the germline V gene, CDR1 is LNHDA and CDR2 is SQIVND (reference sequence). Written as DNA, the CDR3 is TGTGCCAGTAGTACCTCCCCCCAGCGGGGGGACTACGAGCAGTACTTC. Encoded protein: CASSTSPQRGDYEQYF.

This chain joins TRBV30 and TRBJ2-5; no definite D call. V lost 1 base, J lost 6 bases, and 3 bases lay in between. Germline CDR1 GTSNPN, CDR2 SVGIG (reference sequence). This CDR3 has 10 residues. This chain's CDR3 is CAWSEQTQYF. The CDR3, as DNA: TGTGCCTGGAGTGAGCAGACCCAGTACTTC.

The chain has TRBV7-3 and TRBJ2-1; unclear D gene. This CDR3 is built from 15 residues. V gave up 0 bases and J gave up 2 bases, with 8 bases separating them. From germline, CDR1 is SGHTA and CDR2 FQGTGA. The CDR3 spells CASSLTRSAYNEQFF. The CDR3 DNA reads TGTGCCAGCAGCTTAACCCGTTCGGCCTACAATGAGCAGTTCTTC.